This T cell receptor (beta chain) comes out of a study of blood T cell repertoires in COVID-19. Study-level background: Sites in the United States, Italy and Spain provided acute and convalescent COVID-19 samples. Sample material is recorded as cDNA or gDNA derived from T cells, B-cell-depleted T cells, or PBMCs.

The CDR3 consists of 16 residues. V trimming: 6 bases; J trimming: 4 bases; junction bases outside the gene matches: 13. The germline gives CDR1 LNHDA, CDR2 SQIVND (reference sequence). The repertoire was sequenced with immunoSEQ multiplex PCR; TCRdb's copy has only in-frame clones and lacks some. The table has about 130,000 clones, about 74% seen once; the top ten hold roughly 5%. J is TRBJ2-7 and V is TRBV19; TRBD1 agrees at 9 bases. Source material: peripheral blood. This TCR derives from a man in his sixties with acute or convalescent COVID-19. CDR3 protein: CASSYRSGQGAYEQYF. The CDR3 DNA reads TGTGCCAGTAGCTACCGATCGGGACAGGGAGCTTACGAGCAGTACTTC.